This TCR beta chain was captured in a study of control samples from healthy donors and cancer patients. This CDR3 has 16 residues. Looked up from germline, CDR1 is SGHAT and CDR2 is FQNNGV. Between the trimmed V and J ends, which lost 4 bases and 7 bases, there was a span of 20 bases. Generated by immunoSEQ multiplex PCR, the TCRdb table keeps only in-frame clones and is missing some. The sample yields tens of thousands of clones, approximately 94% seen once. The chain carries TRBV11-2 and TRBJ2-4; no definite D call. The clonotype comes from a man aged 55 to 70 in good health. Material for sequencing was blood. CDR3 nucleotides: TGTGCCAGCAGCTCCCTCTTACCAGGAGCGTCGAACATTCAGTACTTC. It specifies CASSSLLPGASNIQYF.